Listed here is a single TCR beta chain. Its antigen remains unknown. The data belong to a study of T cell responses to AZD1222 COVID-19 vaccine. Study-wide results and limits: Along spike, vaccine-associated CD4 TCRs were found throughout, with dominance at 160-218 and 743-854. Reportedly, nearly half of unique spike TCRs recognized epitopes outside B.1.351/B.1.1.7 mutations. Most donors were white British, females outnumbered males, and clonal diversity was possibly underestimated.

The CDR3 is made up of 15 amino acids. Germline V gene sequence: CDR1 SGHRS, CDR2 YFSETQ. The V end lost 0 bases, the J end lost 0 bases, and 7 bases lay between the germline ends. Using immunoSEQ multiplex PCR, the repertoire was profiled, and TCRdb retains in-frame clones only, with some absent. This table has approximately 60,000 clones, approximately 86% appearing once. Second-dose intervals near 4 or 12 weeks were combined. The chain employs TRBV5-1 and TRBJ2-1; D uncertain. The input for sequencing was peripheral blood, taken 28 days after the second AZD1222 dose. The sequence came from an adult who received the AZD1222 COVID-19 vaccine. CDR3 DNA sequence: TGCGCCAGCAGCTTGGAGACGAGCTCCTACAATGAGCAGTTCTTC. This codes for CASSLETSSYNEQFF. The full variable domain, in which reference TRBV5-1 and TRBJ2-1 provide the parts outside the CDR3, is KAGVTQTPRYLIKTRGQQVTLSCSPISGHRSVSWYQQTPGQGLQFLFEYFSETQRNKGNFPGRFSGRQFSNSRSEMNVSTLELGDSALYLCASSLETSSYNEQFFGPGTRLTVL.